These T cell receptor beta chains were read from a single sample in a study of T cell repertoires in cytomegalovirus infection. Antigen specificity for these receptors is unknown. TCRdb itself ran the reads through MiXCR, one entry per CDR3 protein. Seen here are some 800,000 distinct CDR3 sequences, 25% to 35% observed once, and the top ten hold roughly 14%. The sample in question was cultured CD8+ T cells from PBMCs, obtained from culture after CMV antigen stimulation. The receptors stem from a human donor in good health (CMV status not recorded). Some clones in this sample may be carry-over from other donors' samples. Both conserved end residues are part of each CDR3. The D gene is left open where the match is weak. Only part of the rows carry a size: once, few, many, or a class if the clone is expanded.

j_call clone_size d_call v_call cdr3_aa cdr3_nt
TRBJ1-2 . . TRBV7-2 CASSPLGAPLGYTF TGTGCCAGCAGCCCGCTTGGAGCCCCACTTGGCTACACCTTC
TRBJ2-3 . . TRBV5-6 CATAIWGTDTQYF TGTGCCACCGCCATATGGGGCACAGATACGCAGTATTTT
TRBJ2-3 many TRBD2 TRBV7-9 CASSFGLTSGALIRLRTDTQYF TGTGCCAGCAGCTTCGGATTGACTAGCGGAGCTTTAATCCGGCTACGCACAGATACGCAGTATTTT
TRBJ2-3 . . TRBV19 CATSWDTQYF TGTGCCACTAGTTGGGATACGCAGTATTTT
TRBJ2-3 few . TRBV5-4 CASGTGGDSYTDTQYF TGTGCCAGCGGGACGGGCGGGGACTCATACACAGATACGCAGTATTTT
TRBJ1-1 . . TRBV5-1 CASSPWGGGDTEAFF TGCGCCAGCAGCCCGTGGGGGGGGGGAGACACTGAAGCTTTCTTT
TRBJ1-1 . . TRBV5-4 CASSFGAVEAFF TGTGCCAGCAGCTTTGGGGCGGTTGAAGCTTTCTTT
TRBJ2-1 few . TRBV27 CASSFAGYYNEQFF TGTGCCAGCAGTTTTGCAGGGTACTACAATGAGCAGTTCTTC
TRBJ2-3 . . TRBV7-7 CASSLGRGREDTQYF TGTGCTAGCAGCTTGGGCAGGGGAAGGGAAGATACGCAGTATTTT
TRBJ1-4 few . TRBV7-8 CASSTATGYNEKLFF TGTGCCAGCAGCACAGCGACAGGTTATAATGAAAAACTGTTTTTT
TRBJ1-2 . TRBD1 TRBV2 CATSDRNGYTF TGTGCCACCTCGGACAGGAATGGCTACACCTTC
TRBJ2-1 . . TRBV19 CASSIGAGFNNEQFF TGTGCCAGTAGTATCGGGGCAGGGTTTAACAATGAGCAGTTCTTC
TRBJ2-4 few TRBD2 TRBV7-9 CASSQSGTSGSRIQYF TGTGCCAGCAGCCAATCCGGGACTAGCGGGTCGCGCATTCAGTACTTC
TRBJ1-6 . . TRBV27 CASSSAPGEKRNSPLHF TGTGCCAGCAGTTCAGCCCCAGGGGAAAAGAGGAATTCACCCCTCCACTTT
TRBJ1-5 . . TRBV12-3/TRBV12-4 CASSLAGREDQPQHF TGTGCCAGCAGTTTGGCAGGGCGTGAAGATCAGCCCCAGCATTTT
TRBJ2-7 few . TRBV18 CASSPPSGTVFYEQYF TGTGCCAGCTCACCACCCTCCGGGACGGTGTTCTACGAGCAGTACTTC
TRBJ1-5 many . TRBV6-1 CASSDGQYSNQPQHF TGTGCCAGCAGTGATGGACAGTATAGCAATCAGCCCCAGCATTTT
TRBJ2-5 . . TRBV12-3/TRBV12-4 CASGLSFETQYF TGTGCCAGCGGCCTCTCCTTTGAGACCCAGTACTTC
TRBJ2-3 few TRBD2 TRBV27 CASSLYSGESYTQYF TGTGCCAGCAGTTTATATAGCGGGGAGTCCTATACGCAGTATTTT
TRBJ1-2 many TRBD1 TRBV7-2 CASSDFTGDYGGYTF TGTGCCAGCAGCGATTTTACAGGGGATTACGGGGGCTACACCTTC
TRBJ1-1 . . TRBV4-1 CASSHQGSMNTEAFF TGCGCCAGCAGCCACCAGGGGTCCATGAACACTGAAGCTTTCTTT
TRBJ1-1 many . TRBV6-1 CASSEVGGEYTEAFF TGTGCCAGCAGTGAAGTTGGCGGGGAGTACACTGAAGCTTTCTTT
TRBJ1-1 . . TRBV19 CASSKKRGGPEAFF TGTGCCAGTAGTAAGAAACGGGGGGGTCCTGAAGCTTTCTTT
TRBJ1-2 many TRBD1 TRBV7-9 CASSREEYLNDREGNYGYTF TGTGCCAGCAGCCGCGAGGAATACCTAAATGACAGGGAGGGTAACTATGGCTACACCTTC
TRBJ2-3 few . TRBV28 CASSPNRDVGDTQYF TGTGCCAGCAGTCCGAACAGGGATGTGGGAGATACGCAGTATTTT
TRBJ2-3 few TRBD2 TRBV15 CATQLAGATDTQYF TGTGCCACCCAACTAGCGGGGGCAACAGATACGCAGTATTTT
TRBJ2-1 . . TRBV18 CASSPEVYNEQFF TGTGCCAGCTCACCGGAGGTCTACAATGAGCAGTTCTTC
TRBJ1-1 . TRBD1 TRBV10-3 CAISEGQGWNTEAFF TGTGCCATCAGTGAGGGACAGGGTTGGAACACTGAAGCTTTCTTT
TRBJ2-6 few . TRBV6-2/TRBV6-3 CASQPYGISGANVLTF TGTGCCAGCCAACCGTACGGGATTTCTGGGGCCAACGTCCTGACTTTC
TRBJ2-1 . . TRBV5-4 CASSLEVLPHNEQFF TGTGCCAGCAGCTTGGAGGTTTTACCCCACAATGAGCAGTTCTTC
TRBJ2-3 . . TRBV10-3 CAISDRGRSTDTQYF TGTGCCATCAGTGACAGGGGTCGGTCCACAGATACGCAGTATTTT
TRBJ1-5 few . TRBV27 CASSRWSDGNQPQHF TGTGCCAGCAGTAGATGGAGTGATGGAAATCAGCCCCAGCATTTT
TRBJ2-5 many TRBD2 TRBV7-2 CASSTSGGETQYF TGTGCCAGCAGCACCTCGGGGGGAGAGACCCAGTACTTC
TRBJ1-1 few . TRBV4-1 CASSQPLGGGNTEAFF TGCGCCAGCAGCCAACCATTGGGAGGGGGGAACACTGAAGCTTTCTTT
TRBJ2-5 . TRBD2 TRBV2 CASRWGAGGQETQYF TGTGCCAGCAGATGGGGAGCGGGGGGGCAAGAGACCCAGTACTTC
TRBJ1-1 . TRBD1 TRBV7-6 CASSSPGQGITEAFF TGTGCCAGCAGCTCACCGGGACAGGGCATCACTGAAGCTTTCTTT
TRBJ1-2 few . TRBV28 CASSFSDSPYYGYTF TGTGCCAGCAGTTTCTCGGACAGCCCTTACTATGGCTACACCTTC
TRBJ1-4 many . TRBV7-6 CASSLVTETNEKLFF TGTGCCAGCAGCTTGGTTACAGAAACTAATGAAAAACTGTTTTTT
TRBJ2-1 . . TRBV2 CATTLLVFGGSDNEQFF TGTGCCACCACGCTCCTAGTTTTTGGGGGATCTGACAATGAGCAGTTCTTC
TRBJ2-2 many . TRBV7-2 CASSSLYGNTGELFF TGTGCCAGCAGCTCCTTATACGGGAACACCGGGGAGCTGTTTTTT
TRBJ1-4 many TRBD1 TRBV7-9 CASRTGTANEKLFF TGTGCCAGCAGAACCGGGACAGCTAATGAAAAACTGTTTTTT
TRBJ2-1 . TRBD2 TRBV2 CASSRGAGVMNNEQFF TGTGCCAGCAGTCGAGGAGCGGGGGTTATGAACAATGAGCAGTTCTTC